The present entry profiles one T cell receptor (beta chain) with its context. An end of the junction differs from the germline gene, which may be a read error. Per the study methods: Nucleated cell counts were estimated from reference gene primer amplification. The table came from immunoSEQ multiplex PCR; TCRdb's copy has only in-frame clones and leaves some out. That table gives V, J and clone size, and the DNA gave D and trimming. Altogether nearly 250,000 clones are present, almost 85% being singletons, with the ten largest covering 9.1%. The CDR3 is 18 residues long. The germline V gene encodes CDR1 SGHRS and CDR2 YFSETQ. This sample stems from a study of blood T cell repertoires in COVID-19. Across the whole study: Nucleic acid was either cDNA or gDNA, and it came from T cells, B-cell-depleted T cells, or PBMCs.

Participant-reported clinical history was the basis for cohort assignment. Sample: PBMCs or T cells enriched from blood (not recorded which). V and J are TRBV5-1 and TRBJ2-1; 9 positions match TRBD2. The TCR comes from a woman aged 50 to 60 with acute COVID-19. The CDR3 DNA reads as TGCGCCAGCAGCTTCCCCGGGCTGCGGGGGGGCTCCTCCAATGAGCAGTTCTTC. This gives the protein CASSFPGLRGGSSNEQFF.